The 16 T cell receptor beta chains presented below share a single source sample, sequenced in a study of cytomegalovirus exposure and HLA in healthy donors. PCR amplification relied on 60 Vbeta primers (plus 13 Jbeta primers). TCRdb's copy holds only in-frame clones and misses some; the assay was immunoSEQ multiplex PCR. The sample lists around 130,000 clones; around 70% were seen once. The sample taken for sequencing was PBMCs. The source is a man in his thirties or forties in good health and CMV-seronegative.

This chain links TRBV7-2 with TRBJ2-5; D remains unclear. This CDR3 is built from 13 residues. The V end was cut by 1 base, the J end by 2 bases, with 5 bases between. Germline V lookup: CDR1 SGHTA, CDR2 FQGNSA. The CDR3 sequence: CASSLGSQETQYF. The CDR3 DNA reads as TGTGCCAGCAGCTTAGGGAGTCAAGAGACCCAGTACTTC.

V and J are TRBV27 and TRBJ2-7; no clear D. The CDR3 covers 16 residues. The germline CDR1 and CDR2 sequences are MNHEY and SMNVEV (reference sequence). V gave up 1 base and J gave up 0 bases, with 13 bases separating them. CDR3 DNA: TGTGCCAGCAGTTTATATCCAGGCGCGAGCTCCTACGAGCAGTACTTC. Translated, it gives CASSLYPGASSYEQYF.

The gene calls are TRBV27 and TRBJ2-2; TRBD2 might be the D (7 bases). Germline CDR1 reads MNHEY; CDR2 reads SMNVEV (reference sequence). The CDR3 spans 16 residues. Deletions cut 9 bases from V and 4 bases from J, with 21 bases between. This CDR3 reads CASKGWGGGGTGELFF. The DNA of the CDR3 is TGTGCCAGTAAGGGCTGGGGGGGCGGGGGCACCGGGGAGCTGTTTTTT.

The chain has TRBV6-5 and TRBJ1-2; 7 bases align to TRBD1. V trimming: 4 bases; J trimming: 3 bases; junction bases outside the gene matches: 2. There are 13 residues in the CDR3. The germline gives CDR1 MNHEY, CDR2 SVGAGI. CDR3: CASSFQGDYGYTF. CDR3 nucleotide sequence: TGTGCCAGCAGTTTCCAGGGGGACTATGGCTACACCTTC.

The chain carries TRBV30 and TRBJ2-7, with 12 bases lining up with TRBD1. CDR1 and CDR2 (germline): GTSNPN, SVGIG (reference sequence). Losses at the gene ends were 3 bases for V and 12 bases for J; bases not matched to a gene: 9. This CDR3 is 13 amino acids long. CDR3 sequence (DNA): TGTGCCTGGAGGAGAACGGGGACAGGGGGCTTGTACTTC. Encoded protein: CAWRRTGTGGLYF.

The table lists this clone with a few counts. V is TRBV6-5 and J is TRBJ1-5; D unresolved. The CDR3 loop spans 15 amino acids. In germline, CDR1 is MNHEY, CDR2 SVGAGI. Trimming removed 0 bases from V and 1 base from J, with 7 bases in between. Written as DNA, the CDR3 is TGTGCCAGCAGTTACTCCTCTCAGAGCAATCAGCCCCAGCATTTT. This codes for CASSYSSQSNQPQHF.

The J gene is TRBJ1-1, the V gene TRBV2, with D perhaps matching TRBD1 (5 bases). Trimming shortened V by 6 bases and J by 1 base, and 18 bases separated the two germline ends. The CDR3 runs to 16 residues. CDR1 is SNHLY and CDR2 is FYNNEI in the germline V gene. CDR3 sequence reads: CASRGSGDSANTEAFF. The CDR3 DNA sequence: TGTGCCAGCAGGGGGTCCGGAGACAGTGCGAACACTGAAGCTTTCTTT.

The chain employs TRBV7-6 and TRBJ2-1, with D perhaps matching TRBD2 (6 bases). Trimming took off 6 bases at V and 6 bases at J, with 12 bases between the two ends. The CDR3 is 13 amino acids. Germline V gene lookup returns CDR1 SGHVS and CDR2 FNYEAQ. CDR3 residues: CASRGTTSNEQFF. The DNA for the CDR3 is TGTGCCAGCAGGGGGACGACTAGCAATGAGCAGTTCTTC.

The chain uses TRBV6-5 and TRBJ2-5; D is ambiguous. V was cut by 3 bases and J by 6 bases, with 11 bases left in between. The germline CDR1 and CDR2 sequences are MNHEY and SVGAGI. The CDR3 is made up of 13 amino acids. CDR3 sequence (DNA): TGTGCCAGCAGTTATGAGCCCGAACAGACCCAGTACTTC. This gives the protein CASSYEPEQTQYF.

This chain links TRBV29-1 with TRBJ2-7; the D gene is possibly TRBD2 (7 bases). Germline CDR1 is SQVTM and CDR2 is ANQGSEA. The CDR3 spans 14 residues. Trimming pared 4 bases from V and 0 bases from J, leaving 13 bases between. The CDR3 DNA is TGCAGCGTTGCGAGGGGGGGCAGCTCCTACGAGCAGTACTTC. Encoded protein: CSVARGGSSYEQYF.

The V and J genes are TRBV29-1 and TRBJ2-1; the match to TRBD1 covers 9 bases. In germline, CDR1 is SQVTM, CDR2 ANQGSEA. The CDR3 loop spans 15 amino acids. With 7 bases clipped from V and 9 bases from J, the junction kept 16 bases outside the gene matches. CDR3 in amino acids: CSALPGTGRASEQFF. In nucleotides, the CDR3 is TGCAGCGCCCTACCCGGGACAGGGCGGGCAAGTGAGCAGTTCTTC.

The chain employs TRBV5-4 and TRBJ2-3, with D perhaps matching TRBD1 or TRBD2 (6 bases each). Germline CDR1 SGHNT, CDR2 YYREEE (reference sequence). The length of the CDR3 is 15 residues. V lost 4 bases to trimming and J lost 0 bases, with 12 bases between them. Here the CDR3 reads CASSLGAGSTDTQYF. For the CDR3, the DNA is TGTGCCAGCAGCCTGGGGGCGGGGAGCACAGATACGCAGTATTTT. The full variable domain, its missing parts supplied by reference TRBV5-4 and TRBJ2-3, is ETGVTQSPTHLIKTRGQQVTLRCSSQSGHNTVSWYQQALGQGPQFIFQYYREEENGRGNFPPRFSGLQFPNYSSELNVNALELDDSALYLCASSLGAGSTDTQYFGPGTRLTVL.

The chain is built from TRBV7-9 and TRBJ2-7; 12 nucleotides line up with TRBD1. V trimming: 4 bases; J trimming: 7 bases; junction bases outside the gene matches: 5. CDR3 length: 14 residues. Germline V gene lookup returns CDR1 SEHNR and CDR2 FQNEAQ (reference sequence). The CDR3, as DNA: TGTGCCAGCAGCTGGGGGACAGGGGGCGAAGAGCAGTACTTC. It translates to CASSWGTGGEEQYF. Looking up the rest from reference TRBV7-9 and TRBJ2-7 gives the full variable domain: DTGVSQNPRHKITKRGQNVTFRCDPISEHNRLYWYRQTLGQGPEFLTYFQNEAQLEKSRLLSDRFSAERPKGSFSTLEIQRTEQGDSAMYLCASSWGTGGEEQYFGPGTRLTVT.

This chain connects TRBV7-9 to TRBJ1-1, with no clear D. Germline-derived CDR1 and CDR2 are SEHNR and FQNEAQ (reference sequence). Trimming pared 2 bases from V and 3 bases from J, leaving 4 bases between. The CDR3 runs 12 residues. The CDR3 bases are TGTGCCAGCAGCTTATATGACACTGAAGCTTTCTTT. Translating gives CASSLYDTEAFF.

Written as DNA, the CDR3 is TGTGCCAGCAGACGGACTAGCGGTCTCCAAGAGACCCAGTACTTC. The encoded protein is CASRRTSGLQETQYF. The chain joins TRBV6-5 to TRBJ2-5; 10 bases are a match to TRBD2. CDR3 length equals 15 residues. J was trimmed by 1 base and V by 6 bases; bases with no gene match: 5. CDR1 and CDR2 from the germline V gene are MNHEY and SVGAGI.

The chain employs TRBV6-5 and TRBJ2-1; D is perhaps TRBD2 (6 bases). The CDR3 is 13 amino acids. CDR1 and CDR2 from the germline V gene are MNHEY and SVGAGI. V was pared by 5 bases and J by 8 bases, with 13 bases between. CDR3 bases: TGTGCCAGCAGTATAAGGGCGGGACATGAGCAGTTCTTC. Translating gives CASSIRAGHEQFF.